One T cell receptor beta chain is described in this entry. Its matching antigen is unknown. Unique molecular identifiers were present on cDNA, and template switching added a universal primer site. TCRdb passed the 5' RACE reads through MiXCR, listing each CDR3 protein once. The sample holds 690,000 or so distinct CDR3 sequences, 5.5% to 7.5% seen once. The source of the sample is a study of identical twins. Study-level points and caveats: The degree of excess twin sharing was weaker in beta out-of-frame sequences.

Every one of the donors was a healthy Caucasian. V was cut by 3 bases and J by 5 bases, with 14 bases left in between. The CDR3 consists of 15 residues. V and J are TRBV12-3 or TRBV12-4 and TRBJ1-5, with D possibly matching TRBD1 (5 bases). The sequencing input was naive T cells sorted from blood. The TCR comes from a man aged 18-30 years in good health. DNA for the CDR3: TGTGCCAGCAGTTTTAGACAGCCTTCGGATCAGCCCCAGCATTTT. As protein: CASSFRQPSDQPQHF.